This T cell receptor beta chain was recorded in a study of T cell responses to AZD1222 COVID-19 vaccine. Overall study findings and caveats: Clonal diversity was possibly underestimated; the donors were predominantly white British and more often female.

Generated by immunoSEQ multiplex PCR, the TCRdb table keeps only in-frame clones and is missing some. This table holds around 120,000 clones, about 90% found once. As for this clone: What it binds is unknown.

V shed 5 bases and J shed 3 bases, with 8 bases lying between them. CDR1 and CDR2 (germline): MDHEN, SYDVKM. The CDR3 covers 13 residues. This chain uses TRBV28 with TRBJ2-1; D is ambiguous. The TCR comes from an adult in good health. Sequences were derived from peripheral blood, sampled on day 0 of AZD1222 vaccination. As DNA, the CDR3 is TGTGCCAGCAGTGGAAGGCTCTACAATGAGCAGTTCTTC. Its translation: CASSGRLYNEQFF.